One and the same sample provided the 2 T cell receptor beta chains below, sequenced in a study of cytomegalovirus exposure and HLA in healthy donors. Only in-frame clones appear in the TCRdb table, and some are missing; sequencing was by immunoSEQ multiplex PCR. This table has tens of thousands of clones, approximately 94% appearing once. Material: PBMCs. Receptors were obtained from a woman aged 18-29 years in good health and CMV-seropositive.

The chain is built from TRBV27 and TRBJ2-3; 13 bases map to TRBD2. Per germline, CDR1 MNHEY and CDR2 SMNVEV (reference sequence). The CDR3 sequence is 15 residues long. Trimming cost V 7 bases and J 7 bases; bases outside gene matches: 8. CDR3 bases: TGTGCCAGCACCACACTAGCGGGAGGGCCGAATACGCAGTATTTT. This codes for CASTTLAGGPNTQYF.

This chain links TRBV4-1 with TRBJ1-4, with TRBD1 matching over 8 bases. V lost 7 bases to trimming and J lost 1 base; unmatched junction nucleotides: 5. The CDR3 is 15 residues long. The germline CDR1 and CDR2 sequences are MGHRA and YSYEKL. CDR3 in DNA: TGCGCCAGCAAGATAACAGGGGGAACTAATGAAAAACTGTTTTTT. This gives the protein CASKITGGTNEKLFF.